These 15 T cell receptor beta chains originate from one sample sequenced in a study of T-cell reconstitution after alpha-beta-depleted transplantation in children. Unique molecular identifiers were built into the TCRbeta library. Using its own MiXCR run on the PCR reads, TCRdb lists one record per CDR3 protein. The sample has roughly 340,000 distinct CDR3 sequences, roughly 15% seen once. The sequencing here drew on PBMCs, mostly from graft donor cells, taken 360 days after TCRalphabeta/CD19-depleted stem cell transplant. The receptors were gathered from a male patient aged 2 to 9 who had a stem cell transplant for acute lymphoblastic leukemia, so the T cells may come from the graft donor.

A few counts support this clonotype. The chain combines TRBV4-2 with TRBJ2-1; perhaps TRBD1 as D (5 bases). CDR1 is LGHNA and CDR2 is YNFKEQ in the germline V gene. V was clipped by 5 bases and J by 12 bases, with 23 bases between them. The CDR3 runs 15 residues. This CDR3 is CASSDTKGYSQGQFF. DNA for the CDR3: TGTGCCAGCAGCGACACTAAGGGATACTCCCAGGGGCAGTTCTTC.

This clonotype was counted between two and nine times. The chain has TRBV5-8 and TRBJ2-1; D might be TRBD1 or TRBD2, each matching 7 bases. V was cut by 4 bases and J by 8 bases, with 19 bases left in between. Germline assignment: CDR1 SGHTS and CDR2 YDEGEE. This CDR3 is 15 amino acids long. This CDR3 is CASSPRLAGGDEQFF. CDR3 in DNA: TGTGCCAGCAGCCCCCGACTAGCAGGGGGGGATGAGCAGTTCTTC.

This clonotype showed up just a few times. V is TRBV9 and J is TRBJ2-7; D is perhaps TRBD1 or TRBD2 (5 bases each). CDR3 length: 13 residues. Trimming stripped 7 bases from V and 1 base from J, with 12 bases between. Germline V gene sequence: CDR1 SGDLS, CDR2 YYNGEE. CDR3 nucleotides: TGTGCCAGCGATCAGGGACGGTCCTACGAGCAGTACTTC. Translated: CASDQGRSYEQYF.

The DNA for the CDR3 is TGCAGCGTTGGGTGGGCGGTGGGAGAGACCCAGTACTTC. It yields the protein CSVGWAVGETQYF. The chain carries TRBV29-1 and TRBJ2-5, with D unclear. Germline-derived CDR1 and CDR2 are SQVTM and ANQGSEA. V lost 4 bases and J lost 4, with 13 bases in between. The CDR3 has 13 amino acids.

This chain joins TRBV4-3 and TRBJ2-3; 11 bases are a match to TRBD2. Losses at the gene ends were 4 bases for V and 3 bases for J; bases not matched to a gene: 6. The CDR3 spans 16 residues. Germline V lookup: CDR1 LGHNA, CDR2 YSLEER. This chain's CDR3 is CASSPLTSGVTDTQYF. CDR3 sequence (DNA): TGCGCCAGCAGCCCCCTGACTAGCGGGGTTACAGATACGCAGTATTTT.

This clonotype was picked up a small number of times. The chain recombines TRBV12-3 or TRBV12-4 with TRBJ2-3, with D unresolved. Trimming pared 7 bases from V and 6 bases from J, leaving 11 bases between. This CDR3 has 12 amino acids. This CDR3 reads CASTLYADTQYF. The CDR3 region has the DNA TGTGCCAGCACCCTATACGCGGATACGCAGTATTTT.

This clonotype came up a few times. The chain combines TRBV29-1 with TRBJ2-5; 10 bases are shared with TRBD1. Germline V gives CDR1 SQVTM, CDR2 ANQGSEA. The CDR3 is 17 residues long. V lost 2 bases to trimming and J lost 7 bases; unmatched junction nucleotides: 16. The CDR3 DNA reads as TGCAGCGTTGAATCCCCGACAGGGGGCGTTCGAAATCGGACCCAGTACTTC. Its translation is CSVESPTGGVRNRTQYF.

This clonotype was detected many times. J is TRBJ2-6 and V is TRBV10-2, with TRBD2 as a possible D gene (5 bases). Trimming took 6 bases from V and 2 from J, leaving 5 bases between them. There are 13 residues in the CDR3. Germline V gives CDR1 WSHSY, CDR2 SAAADI. The CDR3 bases are TGCGCCAGCAGGGAGGCTGGGGCCAACGTCCTGACTTTC. It specifies CASREAGANVLTF.

The chain joins TRBV4-1 to TRBJ2-1, with 12 bases lining up with TRBD2. Losses at the gene ends were 1 base for V and 8 bases for J; bases not matched to a gene: 6. Germline V gives CDR1 MGHRA, CDR2 YSYEKL. This CDR3 contains 16 residues. CDR3 bases: TGCGCCAGCAGCCAAGTGACTAGCGGGAGTCGCCATGAGCAGTTCTTC. It is translated as CASSQVTSGSRHEQFF.

The chain recombines TRBV24-1 with TRBJ1-5; 8 nucleotides match TRBD1. Germline loops: CDR1 KGHDR, CDR2 SFDVKD. The CDR3 is made up of 18 amino acids. With 3 bases clipped from V and 3 bases from J, the junction kept 12 bases outside the gene matches. CDR3 loop: CATSDRGQGGLYNQPQHF. The CDR3 DNA reads as TGTGCCACCAGTGATCGCGGACAGGGCGGACTTTACAATCAGCCCCAGCATTTT.

This clonotype was seen ten or more times. V usage is TRBV28 and J usage is TRBJ2-1; perhaps TRBD1 as D (6 bases). There are 14 residues in the CDR3. V was trimmed by 5 bases and J by 8 bases, leaving 16 bases between them. Germline V gene sequence: CDR1 MDHEN, CDR2 SYDVKM. This chain's CDR3 is CASSPDYRDYEQFF. CDR3 nucleotides: TGTGCCAGCAGTCCCGACTACAGGGATTATGAGCAGTTCTTC. Using reference TRBV28 and TRBJ2-1 for the parts outside the CDR3, the full variable domain is DVKVTQSSRYLVKRTGEKVFLECVQDMDHENMFWYRQDPGLGLRLIYFSYDVKMKEKGDIPEGYSVSREKKERFSLILESASTNQTSMYLCASSPDYRDYEQFFGPGTRLTVL.

This clonotype was counted a few times. V and J are TRBV12-3 or TRBV12-4 and TRBJ2-1, with TRBD2 identical over 15 bases. This CDR3 spans 15 amino acids. The V gene end was trimmed by 6 bases and the J gene end by 7 bases; junction bases not matched to a gene: 4. The CDR3 loop reads CASSRTSGRGNEQFF. Here the CDR3 DNA reads TGTGCCAGCAGCCGGACTAGCGGGAGGGGAAATGAGCAGTTCTTC.

The chain employs TRBV4-1 and TRBJ2-3, with D perhaps given as TRBD1 or TRBD2 (5 bases each). The germline V gene has CDR1 MGHRA and CDR2 YSYEKL. Trimming pared 4 bases from V and 3 bases from J, leaving 20 bases between. The CDR3 totals 17 residues. The CDR3 sequence: CASSRRGFQGDTDTQYF. Here the CDR3 DNA reads TGCGCCAGCAGCCGCCGAGGGTTCCAGGGAGATACAGATACGCAGTATTTT.

The V call is TRBV5-1, the J call TRBJ2-3, with D perhaps matching TRBD2 (6 bases). The V gene lost 1 base and the J gene lost 2 bases, with 14 bases spanning the gap. Germline V gene data show CDR1 as SGHRS and CDR2 as YFSETQ. The CDR3 is 16 amino acids. CDR3 coding DNA: TGCGCCAGCAGCTTGACGGGCGGGACGACCACAGATACGCAGTATTTT. It yields the protein CASSLTGGTTTDTQYF.

In this sample, this clonotype turned up a few times. The chain couples TRBV10-2 to TRBJ2-2; TRBD2 might be the D (7 bases). The CDR3 runs to 14 residues. Trimming left V 6 bases short and J 6 bases short, with 14 bases between. The germline gives CDR1 WSHSY, CDR2 SAAADI. CDR3 sequence (DNA): TGCGCCAGCAGGTCCGGGGGGCTCGCCGGGGAGCTGTTTTTT. The encoded protein is CASRSGGLAGELFF.